Reported below is one T cell receptor beta chain. Its cognate antigen is unknown. This specimen belongs to a study of glioma-infiltrating T cells after dendritic cell vaccination. On the study more broadly: Samples are from glioblastoma patients in Phase I and II dendritic cell vaccine trials. After recurrence, repeat resection gave post-vaccination tumor, with roughly five paired samples. Study results and caveats: The cohort had few patients with full blood and tumor sets.

As to time point: after dendritic cell vaccination, including at tumor progression/relapse. Dendritic cells derived from monocytes and pulsed with autologous tumor lysate formed the vaccine. CDR3 length equals 14 residues. After removal of 4 bases from V and 7 bases from J, the junction contained 10 bases not matched to a gene. Germline CDR1 and CDR2: SGDLS and YYNGEE. TCRB CDR3 was amplified from 2 ug genomic DNA or less. The repertoire was sequenced with immunoSEQ multiplex PCR; TCRdb's copy has only in-frame clones and lacks some. The sample contains a few thousand clones, just over 75% of which appear only once.

This sample comprised tumor tissue, obtained after dendritic cell vaccination. The receptor was derived from a human donor with glioblastoma. The rearrangement links TRBV9 to TRBJ1-2; 7 bases agree with TRBD1. CDR3 bases: TGTGCCAGCAGCAGTAAAAAGGGGGCGGGTGGCTACACCTTC. This translates into CASSSKKGAGGYTF.